This TCR beta chain came from a study of response to subunit inactivated influenza vaccine. From germline, CDR1 is DFQATT and CDR2 SNEGSKA (reference sequence). J lost 9 bases, V lost 6 bases, and 13 bases had no gene match. The CDR3 loop spans 14 amino acids. Each CDR3 protein gets one entry after TCRdb re-called the RT-PCR reads with MiXCR. The table lists 530,000 or so distinct CDR3 sequences, 25% of them singletons. Of note for this clonotype: As yet, its antigen is unknown.

Whole-study findings and limits: Few new T cells, the authors suggested, are recruited by each seasonal influenza vaccination.

This specimen consisted of CD4+ T cells sorted from PBMCs, obtained more than 4 days after vaccination. This receptor was identified in a man aged 50-59 years who received an inactivated influenza vaccine. The chain links TRBV20-1 to TRBJ2-7; 11 bases are shared with TRBD1. The CDR3 sequence: CSAAPGQGEWGQYF. CDR3 nucleotide sequence: TGCAGTGCAGCACCGGGACAGGGGGAATGGGGGCAGTACTTC.